These T cell receptor beta chains were read from a single sample in a study of shared clonotypes between healthy human individuals. Sequencing used immunoSEQ multiplex PCR; TCRdb keeps in-frame clones, though not all of them. The data show a few hundred thousand clones, with approximately 80% seen just once and about 12% held by the top ten. Material for sequencing was PBMCs. The source of these receptors is a woman aged 35 to 49 in good health. Some clones in this sample may be carry-over from other donors' samples. Each CDR3 is given with its conserved first and last residue. A D gene is named only where the DNA matches it firmly. The size of a clone is reported for some rows only, either as once, few or many, or as a class for expanded clones.

D gene,clone size,J gene,V gene,CDR3 protein,CDR3 DNA
.,.,TRBJ2-3,TRBV19,CASSSILSGTDTQYF,TGTGCCAGTAGCTCGATACTAAGCGGCACAGATACGCAGTATTTT
.,.,TRBJ2-7,TRBV6-1,CASSESIEQYF,TGTGCCAGCAGTGAGTCAATCGAGCAGTACTTC
TRBD2,.,TRBJ2-7,TRBV27,CASSFGVMTSGRFYEQYF,TGTGCCAGCAGTTTCGGGGTCATGACTAGCGGGCGCTTCTACGAGCAGTACTTC
.,once,TRBJ2-1,TRBV5-5,CASSLEGFLQINEQFF,TGTGCCAGCAGCTTGGAGGGGTTTCTGCAGATCAATGAGCAGTTCTTC
.,.,TRBJ2-2,TRBV7-3,CASSLIGTGELFF,TGTGCCAGCAGCTTAATTGGCACCGGGGAGCTGTTTTTT
.,.,TRBJ2-3,TRBV4-2,CASSQGGPTDTQYF,TGTGCCAGCAGCCAGGGGGGCCCCACAGATACGCAGTATTTT
.,.,TRBJ2-7,TRBV5-6,CASSLSALATYEQYF,TGTGCCAGCAGCTTGTCGGCACTAGCAACCTACGAGCAGTACTTC
.,many,TRBJ2-5,TRBV7-2,CASSLVGGVGETQYF,TGTGCCAGCAGCTTGGTGGGAGGAGTGGGGGAGACCCAGTACTTC
.,.,TRBJ1-2,TRBV7-6,CASSQNTGRLYGYTF,TGTGCCAGCAGCCAAAACACAGGGCGTTTGTATGGCTACACCTTC
.,.,TRBJ1-2,TRBV5-1,CASSLEGANGYTF,TGCGCCAGCAGCTTGGAAGGGGCGAATGGCTACACCTTC
.,.,TRBJ2-3,TRBV5-1,CASSFGGTSTDTQYF,TGCGCCAGCAGCTTTGGCGGGACTAGCACAGATACGCAGTATTTT
.,few,TRBJ2-7,TRBV10-1,CASSSDAGEQYF,TGCGCCAGCAGTTCCGATGCGGGCGAGCAGTACTTC
.,.,TRBJ2-1,TRBV18,CASSPDSRERFF,TGTGCCAGCTCACCCGACTCACGGGAGCGGTTCTTC
TRBD1,.,TRBJ2-2,TRBV5-4,CASSLFQGVATGELFF,TGTGCCAGCAGCTTGTTTCAGGGGGTGGCCACCGGGGAGCTGTTTTTT
.,.,TRBJ2-7,TRBV2,CASSELSEQYF,TGTGCCAGCAGTGAATTGAGTGAGCAGTACTTC
TRBD1,.,TRBJ1-5,TRBV25-1,CASSAGTGRQPQHF,TGTGCCAGCAGTGCCGGGACAGGGCGTCAGCCCCAGCATTTT
.,.,TRBJ1-1,TRBV6-1,CASSEPRGDLAFF,TGTGCCAGCAGTGAACCTCGGGGCGATTTGGCTTTCTTT